The 32 T cell receptor beta chains below all came from one sample that was sequenced in a study of human T cells and chemical hapten exposure. TCRdb re-analysed the RACE reads in MiXCR, keeping a single row per CDR3 protein. The sample has a few hundred thousand distinct CDR3 sequences, over 6% seen once. Time point reported: patch test 2, 6 weeks after DPC sensitization. The treatment: therapeutic diphenylcyclopropenone sensitization with weekly scalp DPC. The sequenced sample was whole blood, obtained in connection with sensitization to the hapten diphenylcyclopropenone (DPC). These receptors all come from a young woman with alopecia areata. Some clones in this sample may be carry-over from other donors' samples.

Many counts were recorded for this clonotype. This chain uses TRBV7-2 with TRBJ1-1; possible D gene TRBD1, 5 bases. CDR3 length: 15 amino acids. Germline V gives CDR1 SGHTA, CDR2 FQGNSA. V was clipped by 3 bases and J by 3 bases, with 14 bases between them. The CDR3 DNA sequence: TGTGCCAGCAGCTTTACCGGGACTACCTACACTGAAGCTTTCTTT. Protein product: CASSFTGTTYTEAFF. Full variable domain (rest looked up from reference TRBV7-2 and TRBJ1-1): GAGVSQSPSNKVTEKGKDVELRCDPISGHTALYWYRQSLGQGLEFLIYFQGNSAPDKSGLPSDRFSAERTGGSVSTLTIQRTQQEDSAVYLCASSFTGTTYTEAFFGQGTRLTVV.

This clonotype occurred many times. The gene calls are TRBV28 and TRBJ1-1, with 7 bases fitting TRBD1. CDR3 length equals 14 residues. V lost 7 bases to trimming and J lost 0 bases; unmatched junction nucleotides: 5. From germline, CDR1 is MDHEN and CDR2 SYDVKM. The CDR3 nucleotides read TGTGCCAGCAAGATGGGGACAGTGAACACTGAAGCTTTCTTT. Amino acid sequence: CASKMGTVNTEAFF.

In this sample, this clonotype turned up many times. The chain combines TRBV29-1 with TRBJ1-5; TRBD1 matches 7 bases. The CDR3 sequence is 12 residues long. V was pared by 6 bases and J by 5 bases, with 4 bases of the junction left unmatched. Per the germline V gene, CDR1 is SQVTM and CDR2 is ANQGSEA. CDR3 DNA sequence: TGCAGCGTCGGGGACAGACATCAGCCCCAGCATTTT. This codes for CSVGDRHQPQHF.

This clonotype was observed a few times. This rearrangement joins TRBV7-2 to TRBJ1-5, with D unclear. Germline V gene lookup returns CDR1 SGHTA and CDR2 FQGNSA. This CDR3 contains 12 residues. V was pared by 7 bases and J by 4 bases, with 8 bases between. This CDR3 is CASKRVNQPQHF. For the CDR3, the DNA is TGTGCCAGCAAAAGGGTTAATCAGCCCCAGCATTTT.

The V gene is TRBV7-9, the J gene TRBJ2-5, with TRBD2 matching over 11 bases. V shed 3 bases, J shed 2 bases, and the junction held 5 bases outside the gene matches. Per the germline V gene, CDR1 is SEHNR and CDR2 is FQNEAQ (reference sequence). This CDR3 has 16 residues. CDR3 nucleotides: TGTGCCAGCAGCTTTAGGACTAGCGGGTCGCAAGAGACCCAGTACTTC. It translates to CASSFRTSGSQETQYF.

This chain joins TRBV2 and TRBJ1-4; possibly TRBD1 for D (5 bases). V dropped 5 bases and J dropped 12 bases, with 13 bases sitting between them. Germline V gene sequence: CDR1 SNHLY, CDR2 FYNNEI. This CDR3 region has 12 residues. The CDR3 nucleotides are TGTGCCAGCAGTCCAGACAGCTTAGAACTGTTTTTT. Translated: CASSPDSLELFF.

V is TRBV7-9 and J is TRBJ1-2; D ambiguous. This CDR3 contains 14 residues. Germline V CDR1 and CDR2: SEHNR, FQNEAQ (reference sequence). Trimming cost V 5 bases and J 3 bases, with 13 bases left between them. DNA for the CDR3: TGTGCCAGCAGCGCCCGAGGCAGCGACTATGGCTACACCTTC. Protein product: CASSARGSDYGYTF.

This clonotype has just a few counts. J is TRBJ2-7 and V is TRBV7-9; D remains ambiguous. CDR1 is SEHNR and CDR2 is FQNEAQ in the germline V gene (reference sequence). This CDR3 comprises 12 residues. Trimming cost V 1 base and J 4 bases, with 5 bases left between them. The CDR3 DNA reads as TGTGCCAGCAGCTTAGTAACGTACGAGCAGTACTTC. As protein: CASSLVTYEQYF. Complete variable domain (other parts from reference TRBV7-9 and TRBJ2-7): DTGVSQNPRHKITKRGQNVTFRCDPISEHNRLYWYRQTLGQGPEFLTYFQNEAQLEKSRLLSDRFSAERPKGSFSTLEIQRTEQGDSAMYLCASSLVTYEQYFGPGTRLTVT.

V and J are TRBV6-5 and TRBJ2-7, with 12 bases lining up with TRBD2. Germline V CDR1 and CDR2: MNHEY, SVGAGI. V dropped 3 bases and J dropped 6; count of bases not matched to a gene: 9. This CDR3 is 16 amino acids long. CDR3 protein: CASSYRLAGGPREQYF. CDR3 coding DNA: TGTGCCAGCAGTTATCGTCTAGCGGGGGGGCCGCGCGAGCAGTACTTC.

The genes are TRBV14 and TRBJ1-1; no clear D gene. Trimming removed 5 bases from V and 4 bases from J, with 14 bases in between. The CDR3 loop spans 14 amino acids. Germline V lookup: CDR1 SGHDN, CDR2 FVKESK. The CDR3 protein is CASSETIQITEAFF. The CDR3, as DNA: TGTGCCAGCAGCGAAACGATACAGATCACTGAAGCTTTCTTT.

The chain is built from TRBV7-2 and TRBJ1-1; perhaps TRBD1 as D (5 bases). The CDR3 runs 13 residues. V lost 3 bases, J lost 6 bases, and 11 bases lay in between. Germline CDR1 is SGHTA and CDR2 is FQGNSA. For the CDR3, the DNA is TGTGCCAGCAGCTTTTCAGGGTGGTCTGAAGCTTTCTTT. Its translation is CASSFSGWSEAFF. The entire variable domain, with the rest obtained from reference TRBV7-2 and TRBJ1-1, is as follows: GAGVSQSPSNKVTEKGKDVELRCDPISGHTALYWYRQSLGQGLEFLIYFQGNSAPDKSGLPSDRFSAERTGGSVSTLTIQRTQQEDSAVYLCASSFSGWSEAFFGQGTRLTVV.

This clonotype was observed many times. The rearrangement links TRBV28 to TRBJ1-5, with 8 bases that match TRBD1. Trimming cost V 1 base and J 0 bases; bases outside gene matches: 8. Germline lookup yields CDR1 MDHEN and CDR2 SYDVKM. CDR3 length: 18 amino acids. For the CDR3, the DNA is TGTGCCAGCAGTTTATACGGTTTCGGACAGGGTAGCAATCAGCCCCAGCATTTT. Amino acids: CASSLYGFGQGSNQPQHF.

This clonotype was recorded at least ten times. This chain connects TRBV6-1 to TRBJ2-1; TRBD1 matches at 7 bases. There are 15 residues in the CDR3. Unmatched junction bases numbered 13, after V lost 4 bases and J lost 10 bases. Germline CDR1 reads MNHNS; CDR2 reads SASEGT. The CDR3 protein is CASSVDRDPQGEQFF. CDR3 coding DNA: TGTGCCAGCAGTGTAGACAGGGACCCCCAAGGGGAGCAGTTCTTC.

This clonotype was seen at least ten times. The chain uses TRBV9 and TRBJ2-3; possibly TRBD2 for D (5 bases). The CDR3 is made up of 15 amino acids. Germline V lookup: CDR1 SGDLS, CDR2 YYNGEE. With 4 bases removed from V and 6 bases from J, the gap between germline ends came to 18 bases. In nucleotides, the CDR3 is TGTGCCAGCAGCCCCGGACTTTCACTCACCGATACGCAGTATTTT. It codes for CASSPGLSLTDTQYF.

Ten or more counts support this clonotype. The chain uses TRBV6-5 and TRBJ1-5, with 10 bases matching TRBD1. Losses at the gene ends were 5 bases for V and 2 bases for J; bases not matched to a gene: 6. From germline, CDR1 is MNHEY and CDR2 SVGAGI. The CDR3 covers 16 residues. Written as DNA, the CDR3 is TGTGCCAGCAGTCCATCCGGGACAGGGGGCAATCAGCCCCAGCATTTT. Translating gives CASSPSGTGGNQPQHF.

This clonotype was seen ten or more times. V and J are TRBV6-2 or TRBV6-3 and TRBJ1-5; TRBD1 agrees at 10 bases. The CDR3 is 17 residues long. Trimming cost V 3 bases and J 2 bases; bases outside gene matches: 7. The germline V gene has CDR1 MNHEY and CDR2 SVGEGT. In DNA, the CDR3 is TGTGCCAGCAGTTATCACTCCGGGACAGGGGGCAATCAGCCCCAGCATTTT. Its translation: CASSYHSGTGGNQPQHF.

This clonotype was picked up a small number of times. The chain combines TRBV12-3 or TRBV12-4 with TRBJ2-3; D gene uncertain. With 9 bases removed from V and 4 bases from J, the gap between germline ends came to 17 bases. The CDR3 runs 14 residues. The CDR3 DNA sequence: TGTGCCAGTCAGTCGGTAGCCCCGGCAGATACGCAGTATTTT. Translation gives CASQSVAPADTQYF.

As regards this clonotype: This may be a read error, as it is one base from a much larger clone. CDR3 loop: CASSFLKNTEAFF. CDR3 DNA: TGTGCCAGCAGCTTTCTCAAGAACACTGAAGCTTTCTTT. This chain links TRBV7-9 with TRBJ1-1; D is ambiguous. CDR3 size: 13 residues. V was trimmed by 3 bases and J by 1 base, leaving 6 bases between them. Looked up from germline, CDR1 is SEHNR and CDR2 is FQNEAQ (reference sequence).

Concerning this clonotype itself: A much larger clonotype is one base distant, so this may be a read error. The chain carries TRBV7-2 and TRBJ2-1, with D maybe TRBD2 (5 bases). V lost 2 bases, J lost 0 bases, and 11 bases lay in between. This CDR3 has 16 amino acids. Germline V gene sequence: CDR1 SGHTA, CDR2 FQGNSA. CDR3 bases: TGTACCAGCAGCTTATCTCTGGGAGTCTCCTACAATGAGCAGTTCTTC. Amino acid sequence: CTSSLSLGVSYNEQFF.

This clonotype showed up many times. The chain employs TRBV10-3 and TRBJ1-5; no clear D. CDR3 length: 15 residues. Germline CDR1 and CDR2: ENHRY and SYGVKD. The V end lost 0 bases, the J end lost 1 base, and 7 bases lay between the germline ends. In nucleotides, the CDR3 is TGTGCCATCAGTGAGTCGTGGGGAAGCAATCAGCCCCAGCATTTT. Encoded protein: CAISESWGSNQPQHF.

This clonotype was observed a few times. The chain combines TRBV6-6 with TRBJ2-3; 16 bases are shared with TRBD2. Losses at the gene ends were 8 bases for V and 3 bases for J; bases not matched to a gene: 11. This CDR3 spans 18 amino acids. CDR1 and CDR2 from the germline V gene are MNHNY and SVGAGI (reference sequence). Here the CDR3 DNA reads TGTGCCAGCCCGTGGGGACTAGCGGGGGGGCCGGGTACAGATACGCAGTATTTT. This gives the protein CASPWGLAGGPGTDTQYF.

The chain links TRBV28 to TRBJ2-7; D remains unclear. The V end was cut by 5 bases, the J end by 2 bases, with 7 bases between. CDR3 size: 12 residues. CDR1 is MDHEN, CDR2 SYDVKM, per germline. The CDR3 DNA sequence: TGTGCCAGCAGTCCCTTTACCTACGAGCAGTACTTC. Encoded protein: CASSPFTYEQYF.

This clonotype is medium-sized within its sample. V and J are TRBV6-5 and TRBJ1-1; D remains ambiguous. V gave up 0 bases and J gave up 6 bases, with 14 bases separating them. The CDR3 extends over 15 amino acids. Germline lookup yields CDR1 MNHEY and CDR2 SVGAGI. CDR3 sequence: CASSYSIMGGPEAFF. Here the CDR3 DNA reads TGTGCCAGCAGTTACTCGATTATGGGAGGGCCTGAAGCTTTCTTT.

This clonotype has at least ten counts. CDR3 nucleotides: TGCGCCAGCAGCTTGAGGTCGTCAGGGCGTGGGGGAACTGAAGCTTTCTTT. It encodes CASSLRSSGRGGTEAFF. The chain employs TRBV5-1 and TRBJ1-1; maybe TRBD1 (5 bases). The germline V and J ends were trimmed by 1 base and 5 bases, with 21 bases remaining between them. The CDR3 runs to 17 residues. Germline V lookup: CDR1 SGHRS, CDR2 YFSETQ.

This clonotype was seen many times. V gene TRBV5-6 combines with J gene TRBJ2-7, with TRBD1 matching 9 bases. The CDR3 has 14 residues. V trimming: 3 bases; J trimming: 5 bases; junction bases outside the gene matches: 6. Germline V CDR1 and CDR2: SGHDT, YYEEEE. The DNA for the CDR3 is TGTGCCAGCAGCTCTGCGGGGACAGGGAACGAGCAGTACTTC. Translation gives CASSSAGTGNEQYF.

This clonotype was seen many times. This chain uses TRBV6-2 or TRBV6-3 with TRBJ2-1, with TRBD2 matching over 7 bases. Germline V lookup: CDR1 MNHEY, CDR2 SVGEGT. This CDR3 contains 15 residues. With V trimmed by 3 bases and J by 3 bases, 5 bases remained unmatched. This CDR3 is CASSYGGEGYNEQFF. The CDR3 nucleotides are TGTGCCAGCAGTTATGGAGGGGAGGGCTACAATGAGCAGTTCTTC.

This clonotype was recorded many times. The rearrangement links TRBV15 to TRBJ1-4; D call uncertain. This CDR3 is 19 amino acids long. Germline assignment: CDR1 LNHNV and CDR2 YYDKDF (reference sequence). The ends were cut back, 1 base at V and 0 bases at J, with 18 bases in the middle. For the CDR3, the DNA is TGTGCCACCAGCAGAGTTCCGTACGGGCGGGGTACAACTAATGAAAAACTGTTTTTT. It is translated as CATSRVPYGRGTTNEKLFF.

This chain uses TRBV12-3 or TRBV12-4 with TRBJ2-7; D uncertain. Trimming cost V 3 bases and J 5 bases, with 8 bases left between them. The CDR3 extends over 12 amino acids. This CDR3 reads CASSFFGHEQYF. CDR3 sequence (DNA): TGTGCCAGCAGTTTTTTTGGCCACGAGCAGTACTTC.

This clonotype was seen many times. This chain links TRBV20-1 with TRBJ1-3; D is ambiguous. CDR3 length: 12 residues. V was pared by 3 bases and J by 3 bases, with 6 bases between. Germline V gene sequence: CDR1 DFQATT, CDR2 SNEGSKA (reference sequence). CDR3 loop: CSARYNGNTIYF. DNA of the CDR3: TGCAGTGCTAGGTACAATGGAAACACCATATATTTT.

This clonotype has at least ten counts. This sequence joins TRBV6-5 and TRBJ1-2, with D hard to call. Trimming took 10 bases from V and 3 from J, leaving 24 bases between them. CDR1 is MNHEY and CDR2 is SVGAGI in the germline V gene. There are 16 residues in the CDR3. The CDR3 sequence: CATRQWGSVDDYGYTF. The CDR3 DNA reads TGTGCCACACGACAATGGGGTTCGGTTGACGACTATGGCTACACCTTC.

The rearrangement uses TRBV4-3 and TRBJ2-3; 8 bases align to TRBD2. This CDR3 has 16 residues. Germline CDR1 reads LGHNA; CDR2 reads YSLEER. With 2 bases clipped from V and 4 bases from J, the junction kept 8 bases outside the gene matches. The CDR3 protein is CASSQRLSGGSDTQYF. The CDR3 coding sequence is TGCGCCAGCAGCCAAAGATTAAGCGGGGGATCAGATACGCAGTATTTT.

The genes are TRBV28 and TRBJ2-2, with D possibly TRBD1 on 6 matching bases. Germline CDR1 MDHEN, CDR2 SYDVKM. The germline V and J ends were trimmed by 5 bases and 0 bases, with 19 bases remaining between them. This CDR3 has 18 amino acids. CDR3 nucleotides: TGTGCCAGCAGTCCATGGACAGCATTATTTACGAACACCGGGGAGCTGTTTTTT. This codes for CASSPWTALFTNTGELFF. The variable domain in full, completed from reference TRBV28 and TRBJ2-2, reads DVKVTQSSRYLVKRTGEKVFLECVQDMDHENMFWYRQDPGLGLRLIYFSYDVKMKEKGDIPEGYSVSREKKERFSLILESASTNQTSMYLCASSPWTALFTNTGELFFGEGSRLTVL.